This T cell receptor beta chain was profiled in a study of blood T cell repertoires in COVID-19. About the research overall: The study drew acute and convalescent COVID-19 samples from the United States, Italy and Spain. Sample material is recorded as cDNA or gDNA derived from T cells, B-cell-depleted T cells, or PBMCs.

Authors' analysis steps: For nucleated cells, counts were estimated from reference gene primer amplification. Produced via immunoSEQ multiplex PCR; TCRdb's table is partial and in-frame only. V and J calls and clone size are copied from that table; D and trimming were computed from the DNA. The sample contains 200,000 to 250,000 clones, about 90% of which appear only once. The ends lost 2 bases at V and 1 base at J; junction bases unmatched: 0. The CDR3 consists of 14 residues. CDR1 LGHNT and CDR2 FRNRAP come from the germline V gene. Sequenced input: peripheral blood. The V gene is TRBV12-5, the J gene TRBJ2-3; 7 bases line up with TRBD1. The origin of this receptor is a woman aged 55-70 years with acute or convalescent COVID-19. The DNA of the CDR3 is TGTGCTAGTGGTTTGACAGGGGGCACAGATACGCAGTATTTT. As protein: CASGLTGGTDTQYF.